The rows below give T cell receptor beta chains drawn from one sample of a study of neurological immune-mediated disorders. TCRdb used MiXCR to reprocess the 5' RACE reads, holding one entry per CDR3 protein. The sample carries tens of thousands of distinct CDR3 sequences, 11% recorded once. The material sequenced was PBMCs. The source is a man aged 60 to 69 in good health. The CDR3 runs from the conserved cysteine through the conserved F or W. A D gene is named only where the DNA matches it firmly. Only part of the rows carry a size: once, few, many, or a class if the clone is expanded.

>NA|many|TRBJ2-2|TRBV3-1
CASTPGTRDTGELFF
TGTGCCAGCACTCCTGGGACACGGGACACCGGGGAGCTGTTTTTT
>NA|many|TRBJ1-6|TRBV20-1
CSARGWVMDSPLHF
TGCAGTGCTAGAGGATGGGTGATGGATTCACCCCTCCACTTT
>NA|many|TRBJ2-2|TRBV12-3/TRBV12-4
CASSSLPNTGELFF
TGTGCCAGCAGTTCTTTGCCGAACACCGGGGAGCTGTTTTTT
>TRBD1|many|TRBJ1-2|TRBV2
CANSQGNYGYTF
TGTGCCAACTCACAGGGGAACTATGGCTACACCTTC
>TRBD2|many|TRBJ2-1|TRBV7-2
CASSLRGTSYNEQFF
TGTGCCAGCAGCCTACGAGGGACTAGTTACAATGAGCAGTTCTTC
>NA|many|TRBJ1-1|TRBV6-5
CASRTLGGAMNTEAFF
TGTGCCAGCAGGACCTTGGGGGGAGCCATGAACACTGAAGCTTTCTTT
>NA|many|TRBJ1-1|TRBV20-1
CSAEVSSTEAFF
TGCAGTGCTGAAGTTAGTAGCACTGAAGCTTTCTTT
>NA|many|TRBJ2-7|TRBV12-3/TRBV12-4
CASSDGNTQMEQYF
TGTGCCAGCAGTGATGGAAACACCCAAATGGAGCAGTACTTC
>TRBD1|many|TRBJ2-2|TRBV5-6
CASSRDRAGGELFF
TGTGCCAGCAGCCGGGACAGGGCGGGCGGGGAGCTGTTTTTT
>NA|many|TRBJ1-6|TRBV10-3
CAISSGSPLHF
TGTGCCATCAGTTCAGGGTCACCCCTCCACTTT
>TRBD1|many|TRBJ1-4|TRBV20-1
CSARDGQGIEKLFF
TGCAGTGCTAGAGATGGACAGGGGATTGAAAAACTGTTTTTT
>TRBD1|many|TRBJ2-1|TRBV29-1
CSVGQGLQFF
TGCAGCGTAGGACAGGGGCTGCAGTTCTTC
>NA|many|TRBJ2-1|TRBV5-1
CASSLQGGSYNEQFF
TGCGCCAGCAGCTTACAGGGGGGGTCCTACAATGAGCAGTTCTTC
>NA|many|TRBJ2-7|TRBV5-1
CASSLNFHEQYF
TGCGCCAGCAGCCTCAACTTTCACGAGCAGTACTTC
>NA|many|TRBJ2-7|TRBV7-2
CASSLETLSYEQYF
TGTGCCAGCAGCTTAGAAACTTTAAGCTACGAGCAGTACTTC
>TRBD1|many|TRBJ2-7|TRBV6-2/TRBV6-3
CASSYGTGVGEQYF
TGTGCCAGCAGTTATGGGACAGGGGTCGGCGAGCAGTACTTC
>NA|many|TRBJ2-7|TRBV20-1
CSARDLTRITPYEQYF
TGCAGTGCTAGAGATCTTACCAGGATCACTCCCTACGAGCAGTACTTC
>NA|NA|TRBJ1-6|TRBV12-3/TRBV12-4
CASKANSPLHF
TGTGCCAGCAAGGCAAATTCACCCCTCCACTTT
>NA|few|TRBJ2-1|TRBV11-3
CASSIRQKNEQFF
TGTGCCAGCAGCATACGACAGAAGAATGAGCAGTTCTTC
>NA|many|TRBJ2-7|TRBV7-2
CASSSTYEQYF
TGTGCCAGCAGCTCCACCTACGAGCAGTACTTC
>NA|many|TRBJ2-2|TRBV6-5
CASSYLNPRMSRVGTGELFF
TGTGCCAGCAGTTACCTCAACCCTCGAATGTCCAGGGTCGGCACCGGGGAGCTGTTTTTT
>TRBD1|many|TRBJ2-3|TRBV6-2/TRBV6-3
CASSYPIDRATDTQYF
TGTGCCAGCAGTTACCCCATTGACAGGGCCACAGATACGCAGTATTTT
>TRBD1|NA|TRBJ2-7|TRBV27
CAISLDRGREQYF
TGTGCCATCAGTCTCGACAGGGGACGCGAGCAGTACTTC
>NA|many|TRBJ1-5|TRBV20-1
CSARDQGHQPQHF
TGCAGTGCTAGAGACCAGGGTCATCAGCCCCAGCATTTT